These 19 T cell receptor beta chains came from one sample sequenced in a study of T cell clonality in common variable immunodeficiency. Data came from immunoSEQ multiplex PCR; TCRdb stores just in-frame clones and leaves some out. The repertoire consists of 50,000 to 70,000 clones, none detected only once. The material sequenced was peripheral blood mononuclear cells. The receptors derive from a person aged 18-70 years in good health.

To note about this clone: The read ends 3 residues before the CDR3 terminus; that terminus is restored from the germline J gene. The V call is TRBV2, the J call TRBJ1-1; weak D call: TRBD1 (6 bases). The CDR3 runs to 14 residues. The germline V gene encodes CDR1 SNHLY and CDR2 FYNNEI. V lost 5 bases, J lost 6 bases, and 16 bases lay in between. This CDR3 reads CASSKSTGGSEAFF. The DNA read from the CDR3 is TGTGCCAGCAGTAAATCGACAGGCGGGTCTGAA. Full variable domain (rest looked up from reference TRBV2 and TRBJ1-1): EPEVTQTPSHQVTQMGQEVILRCVPISNHLYFYWYRQILGQKVEFLVSFYNNEISEKSEIFDDQFSVERPDGSNFTLKIRSTKLEDSAMYFCASSKSTGGSEAFFGQGTRLTVV.

This clone was observed many times. The CDR3 extends 3 residues past the end of the read, so its final part is completed from the germline J gene. The V gene is TRBV19, the J gene TRBJ2-2; TRBD2 matches 11 bases. This CDR3 has 16 residues. J gave up 4 bases and V 4 bases, and 5 bases lay outside the gene matches. Germline V CDR1 and CDR2: LNHDA, SQIVND (reference sequence). The CDR3 protein is CASSTQGLAATGELFF. Incomplete CDR3 DNA: TGTGCCAGTAGTACCCAGGGACTAGCGGCCACCGGGGAG.

This clone was detected ten times or more. The sequence runs out 3 residues before the end of the CDR3; the remainder is reconstructed from the germline J gene. The rearrangement links TRBV18 to TRBJ2-7; 14 nucleotides match TRBD2. The CDR3 consists of 19 residues. Germline CDR1 reads KGHSH; CDR2 reads LQKENI. With V trimmed by 3 bases and J by 4 bases, 14 bases remained unmatched. The covered CDR3 bases are TGTGCCAGCTCACCGCTCAGGGGACTAGCGGGAGCGTCAGGGTACGAG. Translated, it gives CASSPLRGLAGASGYE. The whole CDR3 reads CASSPLRGLAGASGYEQYF.

For this clone: Sequencing ends 3 residues short of the CDR3 end; the germline J gene provides the rest. This chain uses TRBV6-2 or TRBV6-3 with TRBJ1-4; possible D gene TRBD1, 5 bases. This CDR3 contains 12 residues. The germline CDR1 and CDR2 sequences are MNHEY and SVGEGT. The CDR3 spells CASTAQGTPLFF. CDR3 bases read: TGTGCCAGCACTGCGCAGGGAACACCA.

This clone was recorded at least ten times. The read halts 3 residues ahead of the CDR3 end, with the missing end drawn from the germline J gene. This chain links TRBV14 with TRBJ2-5, with 10 bases identical to TRBD1. Germline V gives CDR1 SGHDN, CDR2 FVKESK. The ends lost 2 bases at V and 4 bases at J; junction bases unmatched: 7. This CDR3 is 16 amino acids long. This chain's CDR3 is CASSQSTGQGRETQYF. The covered CDR3 bases are TGTGCCAGCAGCCAATCGACGGGACAGGGGCGAGAGACC. The full variable domain, its missing parts supplied by reference TRBV14 and TRBJ2-5, is EAGVTQFPSHSVIEKGQTVTLRCDPISGHDNLYWYRRVMGKEIKFLLHFVKESKQDESGMPNNRFLAERTGGTYSTLKVQPAELEDSGVYFCASSQSTGQGRETQYFGPGTRLLVL.

This clone turned up a few times. The covered CDR3 bases are TGTGCCAGTAGAATCCGGGACATACCCTACGAC. The encoded protein is CASRIRDIPYD. The whole CDR3 protein is CASRIRDIPYDYTF. The chain joins TRBV19 to TRBJ1-2, with D perhaps TRBD1 (6 bases). From the germline J gene comes the end of the CDR3, since the read stops 3 residues before it. This CDR3 region has 14 residues. Germline-derived CDR1 and CDR2 are LNHDA and SQIVND (reference sequence).

There are many counts of this clone. An end of the junction does not agree with germline; a read error may underlie this. Read coverage stops 3 residues before the CDR3 terminus; the germline J gene supplies the remainder. This chain joins TRBV6-1 and TRBJ2-7, with 7 bases that match TRBD1. Per germline, CDR1 MNHNS and CDR2 SASEGT. The CDR3 runs to 14 residues. The CDR3 DNA, read in part, is TGTGCCAGCAGGGAAGACAGGGCAGACTACGAG. The encoded protein is CASREDRADYE. The CDR3 as a whole reads CASREDRADYEQYF.

This clone was counted at least ten times. The CDR3 goes on 3 residues after the read ends, and that part is filled in from the germline J gene. V and J are TRBV10-2 and TRBJ2-5; unclear D gene. Per the germline V gene, CDR1 is WSHSY and CDR2 is SAAADI. This CDR3 contains 14 residues. V was clipped by 3 bases and J by 1 base, with 9 bases between them. The CDR3 here is CASSEPGIQETQYF. The sequenced part of the CDR3 DNA is TGCGCCAGCAGTGAACCAGGTATCCAAGAGACC.

This clone was recorded many times. The read stops 3 residues short of the end of the CDR3; the missing end is completed from the germline J gene. This sequence joins TRBV7-3 and TRBJ1-5; D unresolved. Trimming took 1 base from V and 6 from J, leaving 7 bases between them. Looked up from germline, CDR1 is SGHTA and CDR2 is FQGTGA. The CDR3 extends over 13 amino acids. CDR3 sequence: CASSLSEGQPQHF. The part of the CDR3 DNA that was read is TGTGCCAGCAGCTTAAGCGAGGGTCAGCCC.

This clone was recorded at least ten times. Read coverage stops 3 residues before the CDR3 terminus; the germline J gene supplies the remainder. This chain links TRBV18 with TRBJ2-3; TRBD1 matches at 7 bases. The germline CDR1 and CDR2 sequences are KGHSH and LQKENI. The junction had 3 bases not matched to a gene; V was cut back by 4 bases and J by 5 bases. This CDR3 has 13 residues. The CDR3 region is CASSLRQGDTQYF. CDR3 DNA, as far as it was read: TGTGCCAGCTCACTGCGACAGGGAGATACG.

This clone appeared a few times. The CDR3 extends 3 residues past the end of the read, so its final part is completed from the germline J gene. The rearrangement links TRBV18 to TRBJ1-1, with D possibly matching TRBD1 (6 bases). Germline values: CDR1 KGHSH, CDR2 LQKENI. The V end lost 6 bases, the J end lost 3 bases, and 17 bases lay between the germline ends. There are 15 residues in the CDR3. The CDR3 is CASSLVNRAYTEAFF. Incomplete CDR3 DNA: TGTGCCAGCTCTCTCGTCAACAGGGCCTACACTGAA. Full variable domain (missing parts from reference TRBV18 and TRBJ1-1): NAGVMQNPRHLVRRRGQEARLRCSPMKGHSHVYWYRQLPEEGLKFMVYLQKENIIDESGMPKERFSAEFPKEGPSILRIQQVVRGDSAAYFCASSLVNRAYTEAFFGQGTRLTVV.

A remark on this clone: The CDR3 end is not reached by the read, which stops 3 residues before it; the germline J gene fills it in. The chain links TRBV6-1 to TRBJ2-3, with D maybe TRBD2 (6 bases). The germline gives CDR1 MNHNS, CDR2 SASEGT. The CDR3 extends over 15 amino acids. V was shortened by 3 bases and J by 2 bases, with 12 bases between the two germline ends. The sequenced part of the CDR3 DNA is TGTGCCAGCAGTGATTCTAGGGGACTCACAGATACG. This encodes CASSDSRGLTDT. The complete CDR3 sequence is CASSDSRGLTDTQYF.

Ten or more counts support this clone. The read gets to within 3 residues of the CDR3 end, and the germline J gene fills in the rest. The chain links TRBV5-6 to TRBJ1-1; 7 bases align to TRBD1. In germline, CDR1 is SGHDT, CDR2 YYEEEE. There are 14 residues in the CDR3. Trimming cost V 0 bases and J 6 bases; bases outside gene matches: 5. The CDR3: CASSLGGGFAEAFF. The sequenced CDR3 bases are TGTGCCAGCAGCTTGGGAGGGGGCTTCGCTGAA. Variable domain in full (rest from reference TRBV5-6 and TRBJ1-1): DAGVTQSPTHLIKTRGQQVTLRCSPKSGHDTVSWYQQALGQGPQFIFQYYEEEERQRGNFPDRFSGHQFPNYSSELNVNALLLGDSALYLCASSLGGGFAEAFFGQGTRLTVV.

In its sample, this clone was seen many times. The CDR3 end falls 3 residues outside the read, so it is completed with the germline J gene. V is TRBV9 and J is TRBJ2-2; TRBD2 agrees at 12 bases. The J segment lost 2 bases and the V segment lost 2 bases, leaving 4 bases of the junction unmatched. CDR3 length: 17 amino acids. The germline CDR1 and CDR2 sequences are SGDLS and YYNGEE. CDR3 DNA, as far as it was read: TGTGCCAGCAGCGTTCCTAGCGGGGGGGCCAACACCGGGGAG. It encodes CASSVPSGGANTGE. The complete CDR3 protein is CASSVPSGGANTGELFF.

This clone was seen ten or more times. The read finishes 3 residues shy of the CDR3 end, and the germline J gene is used to complete it. J is TRBJ2-7 and V is TRBV4-1; D may be TRBD1 (7 bases). This CDR3 comprises 15 residues. Germline V gene lookup returns CDR1 MGHRA and CDR2 YSYEKL. With 4 bases removed from V and 6 bases from J, the gap between germline ends came to 19 bases. CDR3 DNA (partial): TGCGCCAGCAGCCCCGGGGACAGCGGGTTATTCGAG. It encodes CASSPGDSGLFE. The whole CDR3 is CASSPGDSGLFEQYF.

This clone was recorded many times. Compared with germline, one end of the junction differs, possibly owing to a read error. The CDR3 is CSGRSGRISTDTQYF. The DNA read from the CDR3 is TGCAGTGGTAGAAGCGGGCGCATAAGCACAGATACG. V and J are TRBV20-1 and TRBJ2-3; D is possibly TRBD2 (6 bases). The CDR3 end lies 3 residues beyond the end of the read and is filled in from the germline J gene. CDR1 and CDR2 (germline): DFQATT, SNEGSKA (reference sequence). This CDR3 has 15 amino acids.

This clone was detected a few times. The observed sequence ends 3 residues before the CDR3 terminus, with the missing tail filled in from the germline J gene. The genes are TRBV7-3 and TRBJ2-3, with D tentatively TRBD2 (7 bases). CDR1 and CDR2 (germline): SGHTA, FQGTGA. This CDR3 has 16 residues. V lost 2 bases and J lost 4, with 16 bases in between. The CDR3 region is CASSLGGGSRADTQYF. Partial CDR3 DNA: TGTGCCAGCAGCTTAGGGGGCGGGAGTAGGGCAGATACG.

The sample holds many counts of this clone. The read finishes 3 residues shy of the CDR3 end, and the germline J gene is used to complete it. The chain is built from TRBV19 and TRBJ2-2; TRBD1 matches 9 bases. In germline, CDR1 is LNHDA, CDR2 SQIVND (reference sequence). The CDR3 is 15 residues long. Germline trimming cut 10 bases from V and 0 bases from J; bases unmatched to any gene: 6. CDR3 DNA (partial): TGTGCCACAAGGACAGGGGAAACGAACACCGGGGAG. Its translation is CATRTGETNTGE. The full CDR3 is CATRTGETNTGELFF.

This clone was observed many times. The CDR3 end falls 3 residues outside the read, so it is completed with the germline J gene. The chain carries TRBV29-1 and TRBJ1-2; D not certain. V was trimmed by 5 bases and J by 4 bases, leaving 11 bases between them. This CDR3 spans 12 amino acids. Germline V CDR1 and CDR2: SQVTM, ANQGSEA. The CDR3 DNA, read in part, is TGCAGCGTTTTCAATTCCCCCTATGGC. Its translation: CSVFNSPYG. The whole CDR3 is CSVFNSPYGYTF.